This TCR beta chain is drawn from a study of response to subunit inactivated influenza vaccine. General study results and limits: Authors suggested each seasonal influenza vaccination recruits few new T cells.

This CDR3 contains 16 residues. Unmatched junction bases numbered 12, after V lost 6 bases and J lost 5 bases. From germline, CDR1 is DFQATT and CDR2 SNEGSKA (reference sequence). TCRdb reprocessed the RT-PCR reads via MiXCR and lists one record per CDR3 protein. The repertoire holds over 400,000 distinct CDR3 sequences, with approximately 11% as singletons. This clonotype occurred a few times. The antigen remains undetermined. The TCR comes from a man between 45 and 60 years old who received an inactivated influenza vaccine. The starting material was PBMCs from blood, obtained roughly 45 days after vaccination. J is TRBJ2-2 and V is TRBV20-1; 10 bases are a match to TRBD2. CDR3 coding DNA: TGCAGTGCCAGGGCGGGAGCTAGCGGGGGAACCGGGGAGCTGTTTTTT. Protein sequence: CSARAGASGGTGELFF.